A single sample is the source of the 4 T cell receptor beta chains below, sequenced in a study of regulatory T cells in long-lasting Graves disease. Stated time point: newly diagnosed GD, antithyroid drugs for less than 3 months. The TCR library was made from RNA extracted from PBMCs. HTBI primers from iRepertoire and Arm-PCR of CDR3 regions yielded the TCR beta libraries. TCRdb reprocessed the multiplex PCR reads via MiXCR and lists one record per CDR3 protein. Altogether about 620,000 distinct CDR3 sequences are present, 15% to 20% being singletons, with the ten largest covering around a sixth. A further study also used this sample, focusing on T cells in Graves' hyperthyroidism and ophthalmopathy.

The source was peripheral blood mononuclear cells (PBMCs), collected at new diagnosis, from a patient treated with antithyroid drugs. These receptors all stem from a woman in her thirties with Graves disease.

This clonotype showed up many times. The chain joins TRBV2 to TRBJ2-3; the D is unclear. Trimming took 8 bases from V and 2 from J, leaving 8 bases between them. CDR3 length equals 12 residues. CDR1 and CDR2 from the germline V gene are SNHLY and FYNNEI. The CDR3: CASALVTDTQYF. The CDR3 coding sequence is TGTGCCAGCGCGTTAGTCACAGATACGCAGTATTTT.

In regard to this clonotype: The junction does not match germline at one end; this may be a read error. The chain uses TRBV28 and TRBJ2-1; 7 bases align to TRBD1. This CDR3 comprises 15 residues. Germline CDR1 is MDHEN and CDR2 is SYDVKM. The CDR3 region has the DNA TGTGCCGGCAGTTCCCTACAGGGGATCTACAATGAGCAGTTCTTC. It codes for CAGSSLQGIYNEQFF.

V is TRBV19 and J is TRBJ2-7; TRBD2 aligns across 12 bases. This CDR3 is 15 amino acids long. Germline CDR1 and CDR2: LNHDA and SQIVND (reference sequence). V lost 4 bases, J lost 6 bases, and 7 bases stayed unmatched. In DNA, the CDR3 is TGTGCCAGTAGTACCTCTAGCGGGAGGGCTTCCGAGCAGTACTTC. This gives the protein CASSTSSGRASEQYF.

The chain employs TRBV24-1 and TRBJ2-6; D uncertain. CDR3 length: 13 amino acids. Germline V gene sequence: CDR1 KGHDR, CDR2 SFDVKD. The V and J ends lost 8 bases and 2 bases respectively, with 6 bases between them. The CDR3 sequence is CATIKAGANVLTF. The CDR3 DNA follows: TGTGCCACCATTAAGGCTGGGGCCAACGTCCTGACTTTC.